The rows below give T cell receptor beta chains drawn from one sample of a study of response to subunit inactivated influenza vaccine. TCRdb fed the RT-PCR reads into MiXCR, producing one record per CDR3 protein. The sample gives a few hundred thousand distinct CDR3 sequences, 21% of which show up once; roughly a tenth is in the top ten. Sequenced material: PBMCs from blood, taken roughly 20 months after vaccination. These receptors were collected from a man between 50 and 75 years old who received an inactivated influenza vaccine. The CDR3 runs from the conserved cysteine through the conserved F or W.

v_gene,j_gene,CDR3aa
TRBV5-1,TRBJ1-6,CASSGGRDNSPLHF
TRBV3-1,TRBJ2-4,CASSQRLLAKNIQYF
TRBV4-2,TRBJ1-6,CASSQDRTGIYNSPLHF
TRBV7-8,TRBJ1-2,CASSQAGVGGYTF
TRBV5-1,TRBJ1-1,CASSPWDRRTNTEAFF
TRBV6-5,TRBJ1-1,CASIGETEAFF
TRBV11-2,TRBJ2-2,CASSNIAGGRELFF
TRBV5-1,TRBJ2-4,CASSLAGENIQYF
TRBV3-1,TRBJ2-2,CASSPWDRYTGELFF
TRBV18,TRBJ2-3,CASSHGRAGITDTQYF
TRBV10-3,TRBJ1-2,CAISVVRQVPYGYTF
TRBV12-3/TRBV12-4,TRBJ2-1,CASSPGQGQFF
TRBV24-1,TRBJ2-1,CATRGLAPGNEQFF
TRBV4-3,TRBJ1-3,CASSQDRRDGNTIYF
TRBV6-1,TRBJ2-1,CASRPMDRGLYNEQFF
TRBV3-1,TRBJ1-3,CASSQVSGAGNTIYF